A single sample is the source of the 4 T cell receptor beta chains below, sequenced in a study of control samples from healthy donors and cancer patients. TCRdb keeps only in-frame clones here, not all; method: immunoSEQ multiplex PCR. The sample records 70,000 to 75,000 clones, roughly nine tenths being singletons. Sequences were obtained from PBMCs. These TCRs come from a man aged 60 to 69 with lung cancer.

This chain uses TRBV5-6 with TRBJ1-1; D perhaps matches TRBD1 (5 bases). Per the germline V gene, CDR1 is SGHDT and CDR2 is YYEEEE. This CDR3 has 11 amino acids. With 4 bases removed from V and 5 bases from J, the gap between germline ends came to 6 bases. CDR3 region: CASSRGTEAFF. CDR3 nucleotide sequence: TGTGCCAGCAGCCGGGGGACTGAAGCTTTCTTT.

The CDR3 DNA reads TGTGCCACCGCCGCCGACAGGGGTTGGCATGAGCAGTTCTTC. Protein: CATAADRGWHEQFF. J is TRBJ2-1 and V is TRBV15, with 8 bases lining up with TRBD1. Germline V gene lookup returns CDR1 LNHNV and CDR2 YYDKDF (reference sequence). The CDR3 totals 14 residues. The V gene end was trimmed by 8 bases and the J gene end by 8 bases; junction bases not matched to a gene: 11.

The genes are TRBV27 and TRBJ1-6, with D perhaps matching TRBD1 (6 bases). In germline, CDR1 is MNHEY, CDR2 SMNVEV (reference sequence). The V and J ends lost 2 bases and 7 bases respectively, with 21 bases between them. The CDR3 has 18 residues. The CDR3 loop is CASSLRGDLWRGNSPLHF. CDR3 nucleotides: TGTGCCAGCAGTTTAAGGGGGGATCTTTGGAGGGGGAATTCACCCCTCCACTTT.

In its sample, this clone was seen a few times. The chain couples TRBV7-9 to TRBJ2-1, with a possible D match to TRBD1 (6 bases). V was clipped by 5 bases and J by 4 bases, with 21 bases between them. The CDR3 contains 17 residues. Germline values: CDR1 SEHNR, CDR2 FQNEAQ (reference sequence). CDR3 nucleotides: TGTGCCAGCAGCGGCCTAGTATCGGACAGCCAATACAATGAGCAGTTCTTC. Its protein product is CASSGLVSDSQYNEQFF.